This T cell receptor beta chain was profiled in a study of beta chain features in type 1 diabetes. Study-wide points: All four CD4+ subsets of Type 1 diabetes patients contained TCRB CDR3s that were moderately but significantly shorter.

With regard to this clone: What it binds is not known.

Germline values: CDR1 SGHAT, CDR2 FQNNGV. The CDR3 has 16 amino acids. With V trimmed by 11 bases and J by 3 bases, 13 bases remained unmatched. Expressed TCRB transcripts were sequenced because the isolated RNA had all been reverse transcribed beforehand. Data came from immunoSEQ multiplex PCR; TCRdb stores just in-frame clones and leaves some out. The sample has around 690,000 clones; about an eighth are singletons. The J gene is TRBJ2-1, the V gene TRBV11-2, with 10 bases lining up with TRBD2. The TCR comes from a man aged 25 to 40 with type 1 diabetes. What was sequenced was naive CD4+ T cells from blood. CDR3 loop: CASRRIRTSGYNEQFF. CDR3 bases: TGTGCCTCGAGAAGGATCCGGACTAGCGGCTACAATGAGCAGTTCTTC.